Below are 28 T cell receptor beta chains sequenced from a single sample in a study of T cell repertoires in cytomegalovirus infection. Their antigens are not known. In TCRdb, the reads were re-called with MiXCR into one record per CDR3 protein. This sample has around 25,000 distinct CDR3 sequences; over 15% occur once, and the top ten carry approximately 80%. The source material was CD8+ T cells from cultured PBMCs, sampled from culture after CMV antigen stimulation. The receptor set was obtained from a human donor in good health (CMV status not recorded). Some clones in this sample may be carry-over from other donors' samples.

This clonotype has just a few counts. The chain couples TRBV19 to TRBJ2-2, with 12 positions matching TRBD2. J was trimmed by 4 bases and V by 10 bases; bases with no gene match: 10. The V gene's germline CDR1 is LNHDA and CDR2 SQIVND (reference sequence). The length of the CDR3 is 16 residues. For the CDR3, the DNA is TGTGCCACCTTACCCGGGACTAGCGGGCTCACCGGGGAGCTGTTTTTT. This translates into CATLPGTSGLTGELFF.

This clonotype was counted only a few times. The chain has TRBV7-9 and TRBJ2-2; the D is unclear. This CDR3 spans 12 amino acids. Germline values: CDR1 SEHNR, CDR2 FQNEAQ (reference sequence). V gave up 3 bases and J gave up 3 bases, with 2 bases separating them. The CDR3: CASSLDTGELFF. CDR3 coding DNA: TGTGCCAGCAGCTTGGACACCGGGGAGCTGTTTTTT.

This sequence joins TRBV7-8 and TRBJ2-1; 7 positions match TRBD1. V shed 5 bases, J shed 7 bases, and the junction held 8 bases outside the gene matches. This CDR3 is 14 amino acids long. CDR1 and CDR2 from the germline V gene are SGHVS and FQNEAQ. CDR3 in DNA: TGTGCCAGCAGCGACCACAGGGGTCGGAATGAGCAGTTCTTC. Encoded protein: CASSDHRGRNEQFF.

J is TRBJ2-7 and V is TRBV28; 9 nucleotides agree with TRBD1. This CDR3 has 19 amino acids. Germline V lookup: CDR1 MDHEN, CDR2 SYDVKM. The V gene end was trimmed by 1 base and the J gene end by 3 bases; junction bases not matched to a gene: 16. CDR3 sequence: CASSLYGDRVQSRGYEQYF. The CDR3 DNA follows: TGTGCCAGCAGTTTATACGGGGACAGGGTTCAAAGCCGGGGCTACGAGCAGTACTTC.

The CDR3 region is CASIQQGISTDTQYF. The CDR3 DNA follows: TGCGCCAGCATCCAACAGGGGATAAGCACAGATACGCAGTATTTT. This chain links TRBV5-1 with TRBJ2-3; 7 bases line up with TRBD1. V lost 6 bases, J lost 0 bases, and 7 bases stayed unmatched. The CDR3 runs 15 residues. CDR1 and CDR2 from the germline V gene are SGHRS and YFSETQ.

Only a few counts were recorded for this clonotype. The gene calls are TRBV28 and TRBJ1-1; tentative D call: TRBD1 (5 bases). Germline V CDR1 and CDR2: MDHEN, SYDVKM. The CDR3 is made up of 16 amino acids. Trimming removed 6 bases at V and 5 bases at J, with 22 bases between. This chain's CDR3 is CASRLAWTKRETEAFF. The CDR3 bases are TGTGCCAGCAGGCTTGCCTGGACAAAAAGAGAGACTGAAGCTTTCTTT.

This clonotype was recorded a few times. The chain uses TRBV29-1 and TRBJ1-1; 7 bases are a match to TRBD1. Losses at the gene ends were 3 bases for V and 5 bases for J; bases not matched to a gene: 6. Germline CDR1 and CDR2: SQVTM and ANQGSEA. CDR3 size: 13 residues. The CDR3 DNA reads TGCAGCGTTGAGAACAGGGGAAGGACTGAAGCTTTCTTT. Encoded protein: CSVENRGRTEAFF.

This chain connects TRBV20-1 to TRBJ1-2; the match to TRBD1 covers 7 bases. The CDR3 spans 13 residues. Germline V gene sequence: CDR1 DFQATT, CDR2 SNEGSKA (reference sequence). The V segment lost 0 bases and the J segment 7 bases; nucleotides outside the gene matches: 5. The CDR3 region is CSARDRPGGGYTF. The CDR3 bases are TGCAGTGCTAGAGATAGGCCAGGGGGTGGCTACACCTTC.

This clonotype was seen only a few times. The chain has TRBV7-9 and TRBJ2-7, with a possible D match to TRBD1 (5 bases). V lost 5 bases to trimming and J lost 5 bases, with 13 bases between them. CDR1 is SEHNR, CDR2 FQNEAQ, per germline (reference sequence). The CDR3 is 13 amino acids. The DNA of the CDR3 is TGTGCCAGCAGCCCGCTGGGGCGCGACGAGCAGTACTTC. Residues: CASSPLGRDEQYF.

This clonotype was detected only a few times. The CDR3 DNA reads as TGTGCCATCAGTGAGGCGGACAGCCACACTGAAGCTTTCTTT. Translating it yields CAISEADSHTEAFF. V and J are TRBV10-3 and TRBJ1-1, with a weak D call TRBD1 (6 bases). This CDR3 region has 14 residues. V was pared by 2 bases and J by 3 bases, with 10 bases between. CDR1 and CDR2 (germline): ENHRY, SYGVKD.

This chain links TRBV7-9 with TRBJ1-6, with D perhaps TRBD1 (6 bases). The CDR3 loop spans 15 amino acids. V lost 1 base and J lost 7, with 11 bases in between. Germline CDR1 SEHNR, CDR2 FQNEAQ (reference sequence). The CDR3 nucleotides read TGTGCCAGCAGCTTAGTACAGGGTCAAAATTCACCCCTCCACTTT. It specifies CASSLVQGQNSPLHF.

This clonotype has more than one count but fewer than ten. CDR3 bases: TGTGCCAGCAGCTTAGTTTCGACTAGGGGGAGTAATGAGCAGTTCTTC. Its protein product is CASSLVSTRGSNEQFF. The chain carries TRBV7-6 and TRBJ2-1; D is perhaps TRBD1 or TRBD2 (6 bases each). Trimming removed 1 base at V and 7 bases at J, with 17 bases between. The CDR3 has 16 residues. CDR1 SGHVS and CDR2 FNYEAQ come from the germline V gene.

This clonotype has just a few counts. V is TRBV6-5 and J is TRBJ2-7; D possibly matches TRBD1 or TRBD2 (5 bases each). With 6 bases removed from V and 6 bases from J, the gap between germline ends came to 18 bases. The germline V gene has CDR1 MNHEY and CDR2 SVGAGI. The CDR3 totals 14 residues. The CDR3 nucleotides read TGTGCCAGCAGCCCCGGGCAGGGAGTATCCGAGCAGTACTTC. As protein: CASSPGQGVSEQYF.

As DNA, the CDR3 is TGTGCCAGCAGCCACGAACCGGATACGCTATCGGACACTGAAGCTTTCTTT. Its translation: CASSHEPDTLSDTEAFF. This chain uses TRBV14 with TRBJ1-1; D is ambiguous. V was trimmed by 3 bases and J by 3 bases, leaving 20 bases between them. CDR3 length: 17 residues. Per the germline V gene, CDR1 is SGHDN and CDR2 is FVKESK.

The J gene is TRBJ2-1, the V gene TRBV20-1; TRBD2 matches at 8 bases. This CDR3 is 14 amino acids long. CDR1 and CDR2 (germline): DFQATT, SNEGSKA (reference sequence). The V gene end was trimmed by 1 base and the J gene end by 8 bases; junction bases not matched to a gene: 7. CDR3 sequence reads: CSARGAGEADEQFF. The CDR3 DNA reads as TGCAGTGCTAGAGGAGCGGGAGAGGCCGATGAGCAGTTCTTC.

V gene TRBV6-2 or TRBV6-3 combines with J gene TRBJ2-1; D gene unclear. Germline lookup yields CDR1 MNHEY and CDR2 SVGEGT. V was pared by 9 bases and J by 0 bases, with 9 bases between. The CDR3 spans 13 residues. The chain's CDR3 is CASGPRSYNEQFF. In nucleotides, the CDR3 is TGTGCCAGTGGTCCACGCTCCTACAATGAGCAGTTCTTC.

V is TRBV19 and J is TRBJ2-6, with 10 bases that match TRBD1. J gave up 1 base and V 3 bases, and 6 bases lay outside the gene matches. The CDR3 is 18 amino acids. In germline, CDR1 is LNHDA, CDR2 SQIVND (reference sequence). The CDR3 protein is CASSMPRQGASGANVLTF. The CDR3 DNA reads as TGTGCCAGTAGTATGCCCCGACAGGGGGCATCTGGGGCCAACGTCCTGACTTTC.

The rearrangement joins TRBV6-2 or TRBV6-3 to TRBJ2-7; no clear D. V dropped 7 bases and J dropped 2 bases, with 15 bases sitting between them. Germline V gives CDR1 MNHEY, CDR2 SVGEGT. There are 14 residues in the CDR3. As DNA, the CDR3 is TGTGCCAGCATCCCGACCGGATCTACCTACGAGCAGTACTTC. This encodes CASIPTGSTYEQYF.

This clonotype was found a few times. The genes are TRBV7-2 and TRBJ1-1; possible D gene TRBD1, 6 bases. Germline CDR1 reads SGHTA; CDR2 reads FQGNSA. V lost 3 bases to trimming and J lost 6 bases, with 8 bases between them. The CDR3 has 12 amino acids. The CDR3 region is CASSFGGAEAFF. DNA for the CDR3: TGTGCCAGCAGCTTTGGGGGCGCTGAAGCTTTCTTT.

This clonotype showed up just a few times. The gene calls are TRBV6-1 and TRBJ1-3, with TRBD1 matching over 7 bases. This CDR3 has 16 amino acids. V gave up 5 bases and J gave up 1 base; unmatched junction bases: 8. Germline assignment: CDR1 MNHNS and CDR2 SASEGT. The CDR3 here is CASSLGQVFSGNTIYF. The DNA of the CDR3 is TGTGCCAGCAGTCTAGGACAGGTTTTTTCTGGAAACACCATATATTTT.

The chain recombines TRBV5-6 with TRBJ1-5; D perhaps matches TRBD1 (6 bases). CDR3 length: 13 amino acids. The V end was cut by 1 base, the J end by 4 bases, with 6 bases between. Germline loops: CDR1 SGHDT, CDR2 YYEEEE. The CDR3 bases are TGTGCCAGCAGCTTGAGGGGGAATCAGCCCCAGCATTTT. Translating it yields CASSLRGNQPQHF.

This clonotype was found a few times. The chain recombines TRBV5-1 with TRBJ2-3; 8 bases are shared with TRBD1. Germline trimming cut 3 bases from V and 5 bases from J; bases unmatched to any gene: 8. The CDR3 is made up of 15 amino acids. The germline CDR1 and CDR2 sequences are SGHRS and YFSETQ. The DNA for the CDR3 is TGCGCCAGCAGCTCAACAGGGGGGCGCCTAGATACGCAGTATTTT. This translates into CASSSTGGRLDTQYF.

V gene TRBV11-3 combines with J gene TRBJ2-1; D is undetermined. V lost 3 bases and J lost 2, with 5 bases in between. Germline CDR1 is SGHNT and CDR2 is YENEEA. The CDR3 spans 13 residues. The CDR3 reads CASSFSTYNEQFF. The CDR3, as DNA: TGTGCCAGCAGCTTCTCCACCTACAATGAGCAGTTCTTC.

The chain recombines TRBV9 with TRBJ1-1; D gene unclear. The germline gives CDR1 SGDLS, CDR2 YYNGEE. The CDR3 spans 14 residues. Trimming pared 0 bases from V and 4 bases from J, leaving 10 bases between. The CDR3 region has the DNA TGTGCCAGCAGCGTAGTAGAAGGGATCACTGAAGCTTTCTTT. Translating gives CASSVVEGITEAFF.

This sequence joins TRBV27 and TRBJ1-5; D perhaps matches TRBD1 (5 bases). V dropped 5 bases and J dropped 5 bases, with 16 bases sitting between them. The CDR3 loop spans 15 amino acids. In germline, CDR1 is MNHEY, CDR2 SMNVEV (reference sequence). The CDR3 spells CASSPRSGRYQPQHF. The CDR3 DNA reads TGTGCCAGCAGTCCCCGGTCGGGACGGTATCAGCCCCAGCATTTT.

There are many counts of this clonotype. This chain connects TRBV6-5 to TRBJ1-2, with 10 bases that match TRBD1. The germline V gene encodes CDR1 MNHEY and CDR2 SVGAGI. The CDR3 is 13 amino acids. The trim removed 4 bases at V and 6 bases at J, leaving 2 bases unmatched. The CDR3 loop is CASSFGTGDGYTF. Written as DNA, the CDR3 is TGTGCCAGCAGTTTTGGGACAGGGGATGGCTACACCTTC.

This clonotype came up a few times. The V and J genes are TRBV3-1 and TRBJ2-3, with 9 bases aligning to TRBD2. The trim removed 2 bases at V and 4 bases at J, leaving 10 bases unmatched. CDR3 length: 17 amino acids. Germline loops: CDR1 LGHDT, CDR2 YNNKEL (reference sequence). CDR3 sequence (DNA): TGTGCCAGCAGCCAAAGGTATGGAACTAGCGGGCCAGATACGCAGTATTTT. It is translated as CASSQRYGTSGPDTQYF.

This clonotype came up a few times. The chain has TRBV7-9 and TRBJ1-1; D perhaps matches TRBD1 (5 bases). Germline-derived CDR1 and CDR2 are SEHNR and FQNEAQ (reference sequence). This CDR3 region has 14 residues. V lost 5 bases to trimming and J lost 7 bases, with 17 bases between them. In DNA, the CDR3 is TGTGCCAGCAGCCCTGCGGGGAAAAGGGGTGAAGCTTTCTTT. This translates into CASSPAGKRGEAFF.